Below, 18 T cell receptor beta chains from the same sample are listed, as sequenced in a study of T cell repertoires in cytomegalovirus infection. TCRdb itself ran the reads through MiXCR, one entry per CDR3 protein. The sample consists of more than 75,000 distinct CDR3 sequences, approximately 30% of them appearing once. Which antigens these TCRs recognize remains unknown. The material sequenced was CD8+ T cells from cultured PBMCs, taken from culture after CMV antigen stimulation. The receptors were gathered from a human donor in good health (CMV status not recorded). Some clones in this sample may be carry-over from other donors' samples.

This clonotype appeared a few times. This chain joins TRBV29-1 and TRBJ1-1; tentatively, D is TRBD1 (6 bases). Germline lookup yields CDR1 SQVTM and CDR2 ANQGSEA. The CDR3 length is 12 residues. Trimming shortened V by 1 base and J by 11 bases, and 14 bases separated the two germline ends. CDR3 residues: CSVEVTGQGAFF. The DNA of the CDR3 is TGCAGCGTTGAAGTGACTGGCCAGGGGGCTTTCTTT.

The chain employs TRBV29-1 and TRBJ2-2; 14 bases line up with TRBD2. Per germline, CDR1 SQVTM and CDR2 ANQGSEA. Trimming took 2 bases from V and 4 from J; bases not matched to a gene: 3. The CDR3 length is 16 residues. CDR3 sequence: CSVETGLAGGTGELFF. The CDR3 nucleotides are TGCAGCGTTGAAACCGGACTAGCGGGGGGCACCGGGGAGCTGTTTTTT.

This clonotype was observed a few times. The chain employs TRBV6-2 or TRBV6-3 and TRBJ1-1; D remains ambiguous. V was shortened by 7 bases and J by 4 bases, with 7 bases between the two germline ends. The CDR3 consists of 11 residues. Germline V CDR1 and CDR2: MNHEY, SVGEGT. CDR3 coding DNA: TGTGCCAGCACAGGTGTCACTGAAGCTTTCTTT. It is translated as CASTGVTEAFF.

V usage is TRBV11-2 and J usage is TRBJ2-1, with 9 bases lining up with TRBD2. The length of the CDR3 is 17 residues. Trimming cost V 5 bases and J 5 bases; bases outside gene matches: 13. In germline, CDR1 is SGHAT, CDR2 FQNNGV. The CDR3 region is CASSTWTSAGLHNEQFF. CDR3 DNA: TGTGCCAGCAGCACTTGGACTAGCGCTGGGCTCCACAATGAGCAGTTCTTC. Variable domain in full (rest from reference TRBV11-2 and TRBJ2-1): EAGVAQSPRYKIIEKRQSVAFWCNPISGHATLYWYQQILGQGPKLLIQFQNNGVVDDSQLPKDRFSAERLKGVDSTLKIQPAKLEDSAVYLCASSTWTSAGLHNEQFFGPGTRLTVL.

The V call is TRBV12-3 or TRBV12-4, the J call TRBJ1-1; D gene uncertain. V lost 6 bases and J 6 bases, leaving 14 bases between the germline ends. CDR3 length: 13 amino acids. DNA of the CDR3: TGTGCCAGCAGCCATCCCCCTGCCCCTGAAGCTTTCTTT. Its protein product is CASSHPPAPEAFF.

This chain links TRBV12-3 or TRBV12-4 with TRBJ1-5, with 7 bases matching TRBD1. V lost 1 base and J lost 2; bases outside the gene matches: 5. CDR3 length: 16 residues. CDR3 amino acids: CASSLDRGSGNQPQHF. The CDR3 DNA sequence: TGTGCCAGCAGTTTAGACAGGGGATCAGGCAATCAGCCCCAGCATTTT.

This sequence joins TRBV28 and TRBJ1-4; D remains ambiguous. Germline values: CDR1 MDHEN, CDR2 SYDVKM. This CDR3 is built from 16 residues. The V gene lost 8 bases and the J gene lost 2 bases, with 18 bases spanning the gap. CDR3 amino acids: CASRLRRGGTNEKLFF. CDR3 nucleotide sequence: TGTGCCAGCCGTCTGCGGCGGGGTGGCACTAATGAAAAACTGTTTTTT.

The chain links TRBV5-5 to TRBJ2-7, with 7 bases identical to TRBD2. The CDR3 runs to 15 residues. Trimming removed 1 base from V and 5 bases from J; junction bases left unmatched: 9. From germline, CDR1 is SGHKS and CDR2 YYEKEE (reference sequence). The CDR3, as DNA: TGTGCCAGCAGCTTGTCCTGGGGGGGATTCCACGAGCAGTACTTC. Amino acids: CASSLSWGGFHEQYF.

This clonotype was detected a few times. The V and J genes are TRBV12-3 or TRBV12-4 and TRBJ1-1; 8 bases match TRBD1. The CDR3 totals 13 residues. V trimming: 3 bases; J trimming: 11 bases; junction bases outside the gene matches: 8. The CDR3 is CASSFGTGGIAFF. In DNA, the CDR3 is TGTGCCAGCAGTTTCGGCACAGGGGGTATCGCTTTCTTT.

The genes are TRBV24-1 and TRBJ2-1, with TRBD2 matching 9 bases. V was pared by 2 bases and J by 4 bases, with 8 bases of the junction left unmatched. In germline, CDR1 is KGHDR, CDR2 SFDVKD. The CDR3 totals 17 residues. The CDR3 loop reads CATSDSHGTSRYNEQFF. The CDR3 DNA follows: TGTGCCACCAGTGATTCACACGGGACTAGCAGATACAATGAGCAGTTCTTC.

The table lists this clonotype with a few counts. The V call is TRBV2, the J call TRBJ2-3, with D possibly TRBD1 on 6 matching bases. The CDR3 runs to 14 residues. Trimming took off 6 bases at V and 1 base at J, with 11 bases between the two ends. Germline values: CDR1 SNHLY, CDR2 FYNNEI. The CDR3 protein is CASRQGFGTDTQYF. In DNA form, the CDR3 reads TGTGCCAGCAGACAGGGCTTCGGCACAGATACGCAGTATTTT. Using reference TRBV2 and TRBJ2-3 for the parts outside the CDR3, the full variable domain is EPEVTQTPSHQVTQMGQEVILRCVPISNHLYFYWYRQILGQKVEFLVSFYNNEISEKSEIFDDQFSVERPDGSNFTLKIRSTKLEDSAMYFCASRQGFGTDTQYFGPGTRLTVL.

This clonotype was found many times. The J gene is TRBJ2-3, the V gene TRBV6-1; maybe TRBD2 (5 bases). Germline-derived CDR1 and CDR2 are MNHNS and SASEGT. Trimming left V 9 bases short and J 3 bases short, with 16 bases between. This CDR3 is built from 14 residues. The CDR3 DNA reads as TGTGCCAGTGCCCTCGGGATTGGGACAGATACGCAGTATTTT. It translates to CASALGIGTDTQYF.

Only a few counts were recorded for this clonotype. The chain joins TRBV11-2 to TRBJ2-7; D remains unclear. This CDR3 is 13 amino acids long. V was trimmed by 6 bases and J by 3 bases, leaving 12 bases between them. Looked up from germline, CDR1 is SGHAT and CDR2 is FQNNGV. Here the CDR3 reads CASRATLYYEQYF. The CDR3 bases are TGTGCCAGCAGGGCCACATTGTACTACGAGCAGTACTTC.

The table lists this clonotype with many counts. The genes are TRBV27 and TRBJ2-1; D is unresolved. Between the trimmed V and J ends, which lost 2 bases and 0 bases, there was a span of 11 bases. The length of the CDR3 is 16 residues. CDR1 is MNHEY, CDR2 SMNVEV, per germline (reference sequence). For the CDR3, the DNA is TGTGCCAGCAGTTTAACAGCCTCAACCTCCTACAATGAGCAGTTCTTC. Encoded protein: CASSLTASTSYNEQFF.

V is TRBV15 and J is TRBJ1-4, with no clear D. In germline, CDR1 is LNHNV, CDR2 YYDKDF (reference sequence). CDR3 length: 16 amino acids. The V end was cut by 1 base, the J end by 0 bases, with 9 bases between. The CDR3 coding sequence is TGTGCCACCAGCAGAGTTCCGGGCGCAACTAATGAAAAACTGTTTTTT. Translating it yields CATSRVPGATNEKLFF.

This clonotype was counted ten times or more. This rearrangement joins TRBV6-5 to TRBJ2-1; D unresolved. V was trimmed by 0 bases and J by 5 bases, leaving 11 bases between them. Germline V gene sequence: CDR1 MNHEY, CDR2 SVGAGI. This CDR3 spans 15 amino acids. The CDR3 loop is CASSYSGQLHNEQFF. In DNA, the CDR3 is TGTGCCAGCAGTTACTCAGGCCAGTTACACAATGAGCAGTTCTTC.

CDR3 coding DNA: TGTGCCAGCAGCCAAGTGGACACGCATGGCTACACCTTC. It translates to CASSQVDTHGYTF. The rearrangement links TRBV3-1 to TRBJ1-2, with D maybe TRBD1 (5 bases). CDR1 is LGHDT, CDR2 YNNKEL, per germline (reference sequence). V was trimmed by 1 base and J by 6 bases, leaving 9 bases between them. The CDR3 is made up of 13 amino acids.

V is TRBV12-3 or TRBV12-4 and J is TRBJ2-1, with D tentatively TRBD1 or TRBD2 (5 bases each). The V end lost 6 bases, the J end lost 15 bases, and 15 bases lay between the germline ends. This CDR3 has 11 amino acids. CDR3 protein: CASSVKGTGFF. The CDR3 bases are TGTGCCAGCAGCGTCAAGGGGACGGGGTTCTTC.